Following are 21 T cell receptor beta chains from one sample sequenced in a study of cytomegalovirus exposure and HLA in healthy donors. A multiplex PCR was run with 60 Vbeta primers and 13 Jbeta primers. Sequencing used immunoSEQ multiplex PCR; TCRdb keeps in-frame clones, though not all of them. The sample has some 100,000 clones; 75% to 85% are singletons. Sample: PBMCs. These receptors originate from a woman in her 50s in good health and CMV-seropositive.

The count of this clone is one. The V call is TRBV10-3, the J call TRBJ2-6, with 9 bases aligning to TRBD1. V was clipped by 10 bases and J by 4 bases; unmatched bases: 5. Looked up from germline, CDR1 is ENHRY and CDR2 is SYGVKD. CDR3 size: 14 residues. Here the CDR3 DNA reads TGTGCCACGTACAGGGGGCAGGGGGCCAACGTCCTGACTTTC. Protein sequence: CATYRGQGANVLTF.

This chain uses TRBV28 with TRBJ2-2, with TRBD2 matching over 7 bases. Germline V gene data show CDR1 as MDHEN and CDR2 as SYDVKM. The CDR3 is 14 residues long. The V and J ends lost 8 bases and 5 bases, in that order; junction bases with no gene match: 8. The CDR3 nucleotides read TGTGCCAGCCTGGGGGGAGGGCCAACCGGGGAGCTGTTTTTT. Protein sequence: CASLGGGPTGELFF.

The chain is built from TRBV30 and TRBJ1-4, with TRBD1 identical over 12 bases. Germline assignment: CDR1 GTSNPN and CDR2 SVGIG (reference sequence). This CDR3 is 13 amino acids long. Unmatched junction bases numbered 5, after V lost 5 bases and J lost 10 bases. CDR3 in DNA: TGTGCCTGGGGGGACAGGGGGCGCGGAAAACTGTTTTTT. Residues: CAWGDRGRGKLFF.

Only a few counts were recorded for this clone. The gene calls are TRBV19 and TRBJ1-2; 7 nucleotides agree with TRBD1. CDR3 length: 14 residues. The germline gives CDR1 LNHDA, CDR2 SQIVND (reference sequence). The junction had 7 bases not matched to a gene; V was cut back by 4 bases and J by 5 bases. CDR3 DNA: TGTGCCAGTAGTACACCCGGGACAGAGTATGGCTACACCTTC. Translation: CASSTPGTEYGYTF.

For the CDR3, the DNA is TGCAGCGTTGAAACAGACTCTGGAAACACCATATATTTT. Its protein product is CSVETDSGNTIYF. The chain has TRBV29-1 and TRBJ1-3; D ambiguous. The CDR3 loop spans 13 amino acids. CDR1 SQVTM and CDR2 ANQGSEA come from the germline V gene. The V end was cut by 2 bases, the J end by 0 bases, with 5 bases between.

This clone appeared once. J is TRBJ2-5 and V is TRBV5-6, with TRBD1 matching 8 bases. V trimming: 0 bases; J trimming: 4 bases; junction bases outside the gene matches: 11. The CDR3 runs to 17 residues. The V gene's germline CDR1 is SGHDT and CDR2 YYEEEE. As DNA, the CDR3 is TGTGCCAGCAGCTTGGCCGTGGACAGGGAATCTGCAGAGACCCAGTACTTC. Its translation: CASSLAVDRESAETQYF.

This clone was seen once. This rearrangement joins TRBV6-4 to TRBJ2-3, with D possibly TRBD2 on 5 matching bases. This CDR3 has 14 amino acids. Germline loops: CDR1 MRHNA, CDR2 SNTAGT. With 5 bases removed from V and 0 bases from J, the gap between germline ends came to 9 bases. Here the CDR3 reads CASSQEASTDTQYF. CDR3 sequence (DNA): TGTGCCAGCAGTCAGGAGGCCAGCACAGATACGCAGTATTTT.

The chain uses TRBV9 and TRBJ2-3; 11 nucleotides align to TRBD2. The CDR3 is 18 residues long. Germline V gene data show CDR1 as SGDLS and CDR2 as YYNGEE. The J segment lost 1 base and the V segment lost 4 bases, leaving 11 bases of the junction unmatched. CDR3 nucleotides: TGTGCCAGCAGCACAGCAGCTAGCGGGGGGACGGGCACAGATACGCAGTATTTT. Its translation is CASSTAASGGTGTDTQYF.

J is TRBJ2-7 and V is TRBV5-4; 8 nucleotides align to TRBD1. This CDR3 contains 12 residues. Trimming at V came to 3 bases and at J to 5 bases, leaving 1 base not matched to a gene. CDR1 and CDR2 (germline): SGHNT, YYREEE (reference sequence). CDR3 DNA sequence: TGTGCCAGCAGCTGGACAGGGAACGAGCAGTACTTC. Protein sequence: CASSWTGNEQYF.

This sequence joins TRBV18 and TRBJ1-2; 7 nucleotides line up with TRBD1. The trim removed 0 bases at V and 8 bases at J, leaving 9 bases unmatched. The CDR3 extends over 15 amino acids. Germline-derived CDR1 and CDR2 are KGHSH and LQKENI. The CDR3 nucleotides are TGTGCCAGCTCACCACCGGGACAGACCGAGGGGGGCTACACCTTC. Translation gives CASSPPGQTEGGYTF.

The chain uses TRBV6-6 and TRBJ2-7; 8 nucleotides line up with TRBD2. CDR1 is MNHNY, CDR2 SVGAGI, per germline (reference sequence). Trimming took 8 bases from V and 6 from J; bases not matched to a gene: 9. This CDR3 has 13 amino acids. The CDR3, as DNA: TGTGCCAGCGCCCGCGAGCGGGGGCTCGAGCAGTACTTC. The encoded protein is CASARERGLEQYF.

CDR3 residues: CAIRPGQGNNQPQHF. The CDR3 bases are TGTGCCATTCGACCGGGACAGGGCAACAATCAGCCCCAGCATTTT. V is TRBV10-3 and J is TRBJ1-5, with TRBD1 matching over 9 bases. CDR1 is ENHRY and CDR2 is SYGVKD in the germline V gene. The CDR3 runs to 15 residues. V trimming: 9 bases; J trimming: 3 bases; junction bases outside the gene matches: 9.

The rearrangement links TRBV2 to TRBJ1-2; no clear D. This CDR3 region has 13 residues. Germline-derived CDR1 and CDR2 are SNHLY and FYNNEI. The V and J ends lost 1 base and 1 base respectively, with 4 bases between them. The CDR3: CASSEDGNYGYTF. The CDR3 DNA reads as TGTGCCAGCAGTGAAGACGGTAACTATGGCTACACCTTC.

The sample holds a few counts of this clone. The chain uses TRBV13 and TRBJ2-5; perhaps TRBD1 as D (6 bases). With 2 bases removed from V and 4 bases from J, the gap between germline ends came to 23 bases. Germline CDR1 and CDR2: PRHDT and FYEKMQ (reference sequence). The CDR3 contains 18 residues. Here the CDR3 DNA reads TGTGCCAGCAGCTTAACTGGTACGAGATCGGTAGGGGGAGAGACCCAGTACTTC. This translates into CASSLTGTRSVGGETQYF.

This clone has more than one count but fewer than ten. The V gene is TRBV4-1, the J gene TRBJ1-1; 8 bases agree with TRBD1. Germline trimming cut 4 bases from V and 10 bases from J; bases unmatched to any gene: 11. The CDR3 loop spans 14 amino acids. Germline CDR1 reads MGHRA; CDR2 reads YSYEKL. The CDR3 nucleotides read TGCGCCAGCAGCCGGCCCCGGACAGGGAAGGGAGCTTTCTTT. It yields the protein CASSRPRTGKGAFF.

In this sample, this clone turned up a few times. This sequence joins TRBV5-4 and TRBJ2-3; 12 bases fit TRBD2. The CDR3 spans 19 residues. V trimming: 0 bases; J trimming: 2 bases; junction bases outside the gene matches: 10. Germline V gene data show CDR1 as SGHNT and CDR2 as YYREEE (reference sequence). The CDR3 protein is CASSLGGLAGRAPTDTQYF. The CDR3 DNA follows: TGTGCCAGCAGCTTGGGGGGACTAGCGGGCCGGGCCCCCACAGATACGCAGTATTTT.

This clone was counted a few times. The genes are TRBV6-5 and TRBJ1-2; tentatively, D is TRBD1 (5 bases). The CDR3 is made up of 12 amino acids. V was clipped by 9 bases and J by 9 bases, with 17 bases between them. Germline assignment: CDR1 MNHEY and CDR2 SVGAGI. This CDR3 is CASKRQNDRYTF. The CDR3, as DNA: TGTGCCAGTAAAAGACAGAACGACCGCTACACCTTC.

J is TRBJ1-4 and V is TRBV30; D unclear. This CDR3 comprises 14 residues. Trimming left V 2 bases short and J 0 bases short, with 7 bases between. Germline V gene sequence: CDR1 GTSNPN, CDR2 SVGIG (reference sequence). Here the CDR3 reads CAWSPLSTNEKLFF. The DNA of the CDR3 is TGTGCCTGGAGTCCATTGTCAACTAATGAAAAACTGTTTTTT.

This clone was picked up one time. The CDR3 here is CASSVGGRGNQPQHF. Here the CDR3 DNA reads TGTGCCAGCAGCGTAGGAGGCAGGGGGAATCAGCCCCAGCATTTT. The genes are TRBV9 and TRBJ1-5; 7 bases are shared with TRBD1. V was pared by 0 bases and J by 4 bases, with 4 bases of the junction left unmatched. CDR1 is SGDLS, CDR2 YYNGEE, per germline. The CDR3 length is 15 residues.

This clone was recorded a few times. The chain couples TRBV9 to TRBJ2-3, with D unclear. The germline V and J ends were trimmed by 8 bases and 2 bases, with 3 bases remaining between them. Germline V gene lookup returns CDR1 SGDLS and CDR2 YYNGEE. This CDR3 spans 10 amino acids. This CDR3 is CASNTDTQYF. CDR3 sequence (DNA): TGTGCCAGTAACACAGATACGCAGTATTTT.

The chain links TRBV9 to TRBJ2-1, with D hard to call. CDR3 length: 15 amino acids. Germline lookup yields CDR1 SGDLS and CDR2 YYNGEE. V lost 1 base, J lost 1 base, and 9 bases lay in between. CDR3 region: CASSVTGVSYNEQFF. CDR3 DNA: TGTGCCAGCAGCGTAACTGGAGTTTCCTACAATGAGCAGTTCTTC.